This T cell receptor beta chain was identified during a study of regulatory T cells in long-lasting Graves disease. Study findings and constraints: Gene preferences differed: TRBV28, TRBJ1-2, TRBJ2-5 in persistent cases.

Assembly of TCR beta libraries relied on iRepertoire HTBI primers together with Arm-PCR of CDR3 regions. In TCRdb, the multiplex PCR reads were re-called with MiXCR into one record per CDR3 protein. The repertoire has about 430,000 distinct CDR3 sequences, 15% of them found once; the top ten carry approximately 7.6%. Germline lookup yields CDR1 MNHNS and CDR2 SASEGT. V lost 11 bases to trimming and J lost 2 bases; unmatched junction nucleotides: 9. The CDR3 is made up of 15 amino acids. Documented time point: newly diagnosed GD, antithyroid drugs for less than 3 months. There was RNA extracted from PBMCs, and the TCR library was made from it. As regards this clonotype: Antigen: not known. This may stem from a read error, because a much larger clone lies one nucleotide away.

The sample was also linked to a second study, of T cells in Graves' hyperthyroidism and ophthalmopathy.

The receptor was isolated from a woman in her thirties or forties with Graves disease. Sample: peripheral blood mononuclear cells (PBMCs), taken at new diagnosis, from a patient treated with antithyroid drugs. The V and J genes are TRBV6-1 and TRBJ2-7, with 13 bases identical to TRBD2. CDR3 DNA: TGTGCCGGCATCCCTGGACTAGCGGGAGCCTACGAGCAGTACTTC. This encodes CAGIPGLAGAYEQYF.